What follows are 14 T cell receptor beta chains derived from one specimen sequenced in a study of blood T cell repertoires in COVID-19 (dated by TCRdb to about 2020). The library was prepared using the immunoSEQ multiplex PCR assay. TCRdb took this table from immuneACCESS and kept in-frame rearrangements with V and J called. Such tables lack part of the clones; where checked against another copy, unresolved V genes explain under half of the gap, and the rest is unexplained. The sample profile shows some 83,000 clones; 86% of them were found once. The ten biggest clones cover approximately 17% of the sample. Sequencing was performed on peripheral blood. The receptors derive from an elderly man in a cohort sampled during active COVID-19.

This sequence joins TRBV9 and TRBJ1-1; D is undetermined. CDR3 size: 13 residues. Looked up from germline, CDR1 is SGDLS and CDR2 is YYNGEE. V was cut by 0 bases and J by 4 bases, with 7 bases left in between. This CDR3 is CASSVAVGTEAFF. The CDR3 DNA sequence: TGTGCCAGCAGCGTAGCGGTCGGCACTGAAGCTTTCTTT.

This clone was observed a handful of times. The genes are TRBV5-1 and TRBJ2-2, with 10 bases identical to TRBD1. Germline CDR1 SGHRS, CDR2 YFSETQ. The CDR3 contains 17 residues. V shed 8 bases, J shed 5 bases, and the junction held 15 bases outside the gene matches. The CDR3: CASLMIPGTGATGELFF. The CDR3 bases are TGCGCCAGTTTAATGATACCCGGGACAGGGGCAACCGGGGAGCTGTTTTTT.

This clone was recorded once. The V and J genes are TRBV6-4 and TRBJ2-3; 11 bases align to TRBD2. The CDR3 extends over 15 amino acids. Germline V gene data show CDR1 as MRHNA and CDR2 as SNTAGT. After removal of 6 bases from V and 1 base from J, the junction contained 3 bases not matched to a gene. CDR3 amino acids: CASSLLAGGTDTQYF. The CDR3 bases are TGTGCCAGCAGCCTACTAGCGGGGGGCACAGATACGCAGTATTTT.

The chain is built from TRBV27 and TRBJ2-7; D uncertain. Germline V gene lookup returns CDR1 MNHEY and CDR2 SMNVEV (reference sequence). The germline V and J ends were trimmed by 6 bases and 1 base, with 16 bases remaining between them. CDR3 length: 15 amino acids. The CDR3 is CASSAPQIGSYEQYF. CDR3 bases: TGTGCCAGCAGCGCCCCACAGATAGGTTCCTACGAGCAGTACTTC.

For the CDR3, the DNA is TGCGCCAGCAGCCTTACAGGGACGAAGCCCCAGCATTTT. Translation: CASSLTGTKPQHF. V and J are TRBV5-1 and TRBJ1-5; possibly TRBD1 for D (6 bases). V lost 4 bases and J 8 bases, leaving 13 bases between the germline ends. This CDR3 is 13 amino acids long. CDR1 is SGHRS, CDR2 YFSETQ, per germline.

This chain joins TRBV5-4 and TRBJ2-1, with D hard to call. The CDR3 is 14 residues long. Trimming pared 3 bases from V and 8 bases from J, leaving 15 bases between. Germline assignment: CDR1 SGHNT and CDR2 YYREEE (reference sequence). CDR3 loop: CASSSILNEDEQFF. The DNA of the CDR3 is TGTGCCAGCAGCTCCATCCTGAATGAGGATGAGCAGTTCTTC.

The CDR3 bases are TGTGCCAGCAGCGCATCACAAACGAACACAGATACGCAGTATTTT. It yields the protein CASSASQTNTDTQYF. The chain links TRBV9 to TRBJ2-3; D is undetermined. V lost 3 bases, J lost 2 bases, and 13 bases lay in between. The CDR3 is 15 residues long. Looked up from germline, CDR1 is SGDLS and CDR2 is YYNGEE.

The rearrangement links TRBV5-4 to TRBJ2-6; TRBD2 might be the D (7 bases). This CDR3 is built from 17 residues. Deletions cut 2 bases from V and 0 bases from J, with 12 bases between. Germline V gene data show CDR1 as SGHNT and CDR2 as YYREEE (reference sequence). CDR3 in DNA: TGTGCCAGCAGCTTCGGGGGGCGAAGCTCTGGGGCCAACGTCCTGACTTTC. This codes for CASSFGGRSSGANVLTF.

This clone occurred once. V gene TRBV18 combines with J gene TRBJ2-3; D is perhaps TRBD1 (5 bases). CDR3 length equals 14 residues. V was clipped by 2 bases and J by 4 bases, with 10 bases between them. Germline lookup yields CDR1 KGHSH and CDR2 LQKENI. The CDR3 DNA sequence: TGTGCCAGCTCACCATTAAGCAGGGCAGATACGCAGTATTTT. It specifies CASSPLSRADTQYF.

The gene calls are TRBV6-5 and TRBJ1-2; 10 nucleotides line up with TRBD1. This CDR3 has 14 residues. V shed 6 bases, J shed 3 bases, and the junction held 4 bases outside the gene matches. Germline CDR1 MNHEY, CDR2 SVGAGI. The CDR3 DNA sequence: TGTGCCAGCAGATCGACAGGGGGCGACTATGGCTACACCTTC. This codes for CASRSTGGDYGYTF.

This rearrangement joins TRBV5-1 to TRBJ1-2; the D gene is possibly TRBD1 (5 bases). The germline CDR1 and CDR2 sequences are SGHRS and YFSETQ. The CDR3 runs to 14 residues. Trimming stripped 6 bases from V and 7 bases from J, with 19 bases between. The CDR3 sequence: CASNEGASDRGYTF. The CDR3 nucleotides are TGCGCCAGCAATGAAGGGGCATCGGACCGTGGCTACACCTTC.

The chain employs TRBV11-3 and TRBJ2-7; unclear D gene. V was shortened by 2 bases and J by 1 base, with 9 bases between the two germline ends. CDR3 length: 14 residues. Germline assignment: CDR1 SGHNT and CDR2 YENEEA. CDR3 bases: TGTGCCAGCAGCTTAAACACCCAGTCCTACGAGCAGTACTTC. This translates into CASSLNTQSYEQYF.

This sequence joins TRBV27 and TRBJ1-5; 10 positions match TRBD1. Losses at the gene ends were 5 bases for V and 0 bases for J; bases not matched to a gene: 16. Germline V gives CDR1 MNHEY, CDR2 SMNVEV (reference sequence). CDR3 length: 20 residues. In DNA, the CDR3 is TGTGCCAGCAGTCCTAAAACTCCGGGACAGGGGCCCTATAGCAATCAGCCCCAGCATTTT. It translates to CASSPKTPGQGPYSNQPQHF.

V is TRBV4-1 and J is TRBJ1-2, with TRBD1 as a possible D gene (5 bases). CDR1 is MGHRA, CDR2 YSYEKL, per germline. The CDR3 totals 15 residues. Trimming removed 1 base from V and 8 bases from J, with 17 bases in between. This chain's CDR3 is CASSQGGGQSIGYTF. The CDR3 DNA reads TGCGCCAGCAGCCAAGGGGGAGGACAAAGTATCGGCTACACCTTC.